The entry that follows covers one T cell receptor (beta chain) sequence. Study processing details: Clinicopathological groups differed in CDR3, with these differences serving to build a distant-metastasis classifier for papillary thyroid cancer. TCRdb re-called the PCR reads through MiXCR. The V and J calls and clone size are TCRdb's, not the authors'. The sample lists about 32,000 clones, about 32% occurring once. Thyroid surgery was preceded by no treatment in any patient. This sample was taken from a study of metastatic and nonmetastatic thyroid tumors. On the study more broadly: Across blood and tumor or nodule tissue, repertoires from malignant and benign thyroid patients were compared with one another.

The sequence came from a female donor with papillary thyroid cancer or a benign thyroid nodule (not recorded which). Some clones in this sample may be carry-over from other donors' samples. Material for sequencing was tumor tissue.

The CDR3 DNA reads TGTGCCAGCAGACACAGGCGAGACAGGGGGTTAACCAATGAGCAGTTCTTC. It encodes CASRHRRDRGLTNEQFF. This chain links TRBV6-4 with TRBJ2-1; 9 bases are a match to TRBD1. In germline, CDR1 is MRHNA, CDR2 SNTAGT. J lost 6 bases, V lost 6 bases, and 15 bases had no gene match. This CDR3 is built from 17 residues.